This T cell receptor (beta chain) was sequenced during a study of CD8 T cells in Susac syndrome. Random hexamers were used to reverse transcribe roughly 0.5 to 1 ug of RNA. TCRdb re-called the immunoSEQ multiplex PCR reads through MiXCR, storing one row per CDR3 protein. The sample shows over 100,000 distinct CDR3 sequences, roughly 95% of them seen only once. Trimming removed 1 base from V and 4 bases from J, with 20 bases in between. The CDR3 spans 18 residues. From germline, CDR1 is LGHDT and CDR2 YNNKEL (reference sequence). The TCR originated in a human donor in good health. V usage is TRBV3-1 and J usage is TRBJ1-5; tentative D call: TRBD1 (6 bases). Sequenced sample: CD4+ T cells from PBMCs. The CDR3 region has the DNA TGTGCCAGCAGCCAAGTCCCTGTCGGGGGGCAGGGAAATCAGCCCCAGCATTTT. Its protein is CASSQVPVGGQGNQPQHF.